The sequence of this T cell receptor beta chain was determined in a study of CXCR3-negative and CXCR3-positive naive CD8 T cells. General study results and limits: Both naive subsets had comparably high diversity; memory CD8+ cells much lower.

All TRB cDNA libraries came from 5' RACE performed with UMI labels. From its re-call of the 5' RACE reads, TCRdb lists each CDR3 protein once, without DNA. The sample totals just over 40,000 distinct CDR3 sequences. As concerns this clonotype: Its antigen is undetermined.

CDR1 GTSNPN and CDR2 SVGIG come from the germline V gene (reference sequence). The CDR3 loop spans 14 amino acids. The chain has TRBV30 and TRBJ1-6. The clonotype comes from a human donor in good health. Some clones in this sample may be carry-over from other donors' samples. Sequencing was done on a sample of naive CXCR3- CD8+ T cells from blood. As to subset: CD45RO-CCR7+CD27+CD95- naive CD8+ T cells lacking CXCR3 (TNR3-). CDR3 residues: CAWSADGYNSPLHF.